Sequencing of this T cell receptor (beta chain) was carried out in a study of shared clonotypes between healthy human individuals. Using ten immunoSEQ deep assay plates, investigators sequenced unsorted PBMC DNA. In the original analysis: Filtering was not the same, since immunoSEQ gave junction-only sequences without quality scores. Only in-frame clones appear in the TCRdb table, and some are missing; sequencing was by immunoSEQ multiplex PCR. Clone size and the V and J calls come from that table; the DNA yielded D and trimming. In the table there are about 470,000 clones, roughly 77% of which are singletons. CDR3 size: 17 residues. V lost 0 bases and J 4 bases, leaving 19 bases between the germline ends. Germline loops: CDR1 SGDLS, CDR2 YYNGEE.

The chain uses TRBV9 and TRBJ2-5; TRBD2 might be the D (6 bases). The sequence was collected from a woman between 40 and 55 years old in good health. Some clones in this sample may be carry-over from other donors' samples. Sequenced input: PBMCs. The CDR3 loop is CASSVGAAPHSGETQYF. As DNA, the CDR3 is TGTGCCAGCAGCGTAGGAGCCGCGCCCCATAGCGGAGAGACCCAGTACTTC.